Given below is one T cell receptor (beta chain) in context. The antigen is not known. TCRdb keeps only in-frame clones here, not all; method: immunoSEQ multiplex PCR. The profile shows 20,000 to 25,000 clones, approximately 90% of them singletons. The data are from a study of OX40 agonist ivuxolimab in advanced cancers. Study observations and caveats: The authors did not determine the antigen specificity of the expanded peripheral T cells. Among the lowest levels of clonal expansion were found in partial responders at 0.1-3.0 mg/kg. Circulating CD4+ and CD8+ T cells showed clonal expansion by week 6 at 0.1 to 3.0 mg/kg.

This CDR3 has 16 amino acids. Germline CDR1 LGHNA, CDR2 YSLEER. The J segment lost 4 bases and the V segment lost 4 bases, leaving 5 bases of the junction unmatched. This specimen was CD4+ or CD8+ T cells sorted from blood, taken in a trial of the OX40 agonist ivuxolimab. The V gene is TRBV4-3, the J gene TRBJ2-5; 14 bases line up with TRBD2. The sequence was collected from an adult with an advanced solid tumor such as melanoma, head and neck, liver or kidney cancer. The CDR3 coding sequence is TGCGCCAGCAGCCTCGGACTAGCGGGAGGAGGAGAGACCCAGTACTTC. As protein: CASSLGLAGGGETQYF.